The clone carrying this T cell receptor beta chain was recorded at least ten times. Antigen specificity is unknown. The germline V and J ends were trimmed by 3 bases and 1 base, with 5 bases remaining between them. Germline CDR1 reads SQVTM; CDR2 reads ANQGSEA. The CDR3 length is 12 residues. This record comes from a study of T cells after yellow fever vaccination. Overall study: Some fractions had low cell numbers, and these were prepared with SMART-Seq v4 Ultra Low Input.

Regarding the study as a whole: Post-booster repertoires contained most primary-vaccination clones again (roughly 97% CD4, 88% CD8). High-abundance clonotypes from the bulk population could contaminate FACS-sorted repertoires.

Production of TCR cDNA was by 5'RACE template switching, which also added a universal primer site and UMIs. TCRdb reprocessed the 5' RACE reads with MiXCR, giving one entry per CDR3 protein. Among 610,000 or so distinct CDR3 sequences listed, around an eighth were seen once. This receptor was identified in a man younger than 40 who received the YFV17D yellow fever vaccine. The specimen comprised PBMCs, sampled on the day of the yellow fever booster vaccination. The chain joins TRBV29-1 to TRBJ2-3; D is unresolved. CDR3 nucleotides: TGCAGCGTTGAGACCGGCACAGATACGCAGTATTTT. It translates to CSVETGTDTQYF.